This T cell receptor (beta chain) was identified in a study of blood T cells in healthy people across ages. Broader study findings: Researchers deemed the diversity estimates from one million T cells underestimates. Relative to aged donors, long-lived donors carried more naive CD4+ cells and displayed higher diversity.

A second PCR of roughly 7 to 11 cycles used a sample-barcoded 5' primer and a J-beta primer mix. TCRdb re-analysed the 5' RACE reads in MiXCR, keeping a single row per CDR3 protein. This table has roughly 2 million distinct CDR3 sequences, approximately 50% appearing once. V was pared by 5 bases and J by 0 bases, with 9 bases of the junction left unmatched. Per the germline V gene, CDR1 is SGHTA and CDR2 is FQGNSA. This CDR3 contains 18 residues. Isolation recovered at least 6.5 million PBMCs from every sample. Extraction yielded at least 5 micrograms of total RNA per sample. As concerns this clonotype: Its antigen is not known.

The chain carries TRBV7-2 and TRBJ2-1; 11 bases are shared with TRBD2. The receptor was isolated from a woman in her thirties or forties in good health. The source material was blood. DNA of the CDR3: TGTGCCAGCAGCCGCTATCTAGCGGGGGGTTACTCCTACAATGAGCAGTTCTTC. It codes for CASSRYLAGGYSYNEQFF.